The clone carrying this T cell receptor (beta chain) has only a few counts. This record belongs to a study of blood T cell repertoires in COVID-19. The CDR3 sequence is 14 residues long. Trimming stripped 1 base from V and 7 bases from J, with 13 bases between. Germline CDR1 and CDR2: LGHNA and YSLEER. Profiled with immunoSEQ multiplex PCR; TCRdb holds only in-frame clones, not every one. The table records roughly 120,000 clones, more than 80% of them present only once. This TCR derives from a woman of 80 years or more with COVID-19, enrolled during active disease. This sequence joins TRBV4-3 and TRBJ1-1; no clear D. Sequencing was carried out using peripheral blood. The CDR3 nucleotides read TGCGCCAGCAGCCAAGGCGGCAGCGCGGTTGAAGCTTTCTTT. Its translation is CASSQGGSAVEAFF.